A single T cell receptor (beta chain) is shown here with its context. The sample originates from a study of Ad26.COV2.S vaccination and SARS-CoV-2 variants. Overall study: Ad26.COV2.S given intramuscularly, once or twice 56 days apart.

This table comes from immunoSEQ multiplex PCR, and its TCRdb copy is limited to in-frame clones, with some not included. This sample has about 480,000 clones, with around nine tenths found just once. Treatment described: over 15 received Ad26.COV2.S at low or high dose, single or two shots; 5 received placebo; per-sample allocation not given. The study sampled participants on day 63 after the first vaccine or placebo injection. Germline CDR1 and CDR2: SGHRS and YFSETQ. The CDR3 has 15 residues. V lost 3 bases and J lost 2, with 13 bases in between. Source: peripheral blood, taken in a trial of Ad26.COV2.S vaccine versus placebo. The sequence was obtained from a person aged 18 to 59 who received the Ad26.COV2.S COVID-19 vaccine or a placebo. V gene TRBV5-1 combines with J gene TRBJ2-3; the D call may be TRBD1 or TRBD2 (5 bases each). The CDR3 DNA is TGCGCCAGCAGCTCCTCCGGGACGAACACAGATACGCAGTATTTT. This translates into CASSSSGTNTDTQYF.